This is a list of T cell receptor beta chains from one sample in a study of Ad26.COV2.S vaccination and SARS-CoV-2 variants. The table came from immunoSEQ multiplex PCR; TCRdb's copy has only in-frame clones and leaves some out. This sample carries 300,000 to 500,000 clones, about 88% of them seen once, and the ten largest clones take roughly 3.2%. Sample: peripheral blood, taken in a trial of Ad26.COV2.S vaccine versus placebo. These receptor sequences come from a person between 18 and 65 years old who received the Ad26.COV2.S COVID-19 vaccine or a placebo. The CDR3 runs from the conserved cysteine through the conserved F or W. D genes are given only for firm matches. Part of the rows lack a size; the others show once, few, many or a class for expanded clones.

J,D,V,size,CDR3,DNA
TRBJ2-2,-,TRBV7-2,-,CASRGTANTGELFF,TGTGCCAGCAGAGGGACGGCGAACACCGGGGAGCTGTTTTTT
TRBJ1-5,-,TRBV29-1,-,CSVGLAFDEPQHF,TGCAGCGTTGGATTGGCATTTGACGAGCCCCAGCATTTT
TRBJ1-1,-,TRBV20-1,-,CSATDTKEAFF,TGCAGTGCCACGGACACCAAGGAGGCTTTCTTT
TRBJ2-1,TRBD2,TRBV6-5,-,CASSYPGLANEQFF,TGTGCCAGCAGTTATCCGGGACTAGCCAATGAGCAGTTCTTC
TRBJ2-5,TRBD2,TRBV3-1/TRBV3-2,-,CASSSGGEETQYF,TGTGCCAGCAGCTCGGGGGGGGAAGAGACCCAGTACTTC
TRBJ1-2,-,TRBV19,once,CASSIGTDGYGYTF,TGTGCCAGTAGTATAGGGACGGACGGCTATGGCTACACCTTC
TRBJ2-1,-,TRBV5-1,-,CASRSLDTSLNNEQFF,TGCGCCAGCAGATCCCTGGACACATCACTGAACAATGAGCAGTTCTTC
TRBJ1-1,-,TRBV3-1/TRBV3-2,-,CASSPGGPRNTEAFF,TGTGCCAGCAGCCCTGGCGGGCCTCGGAACACTGAAGCTTTCTTT
TRBJ1-2,TRBD1,TRBV19,-,CASSIDWTGGNYGYTF,TGTGCCAGTAGTATAGATTGGACAGGGGGCAACTATGGCTACACCTTC
TRBJ2-7,TRBD2,TRBV15,once,CATSRDGGGAYEQYF,TGTGCCACCAGCAGAGATGGCGGGGGGGCCTACGAGCAGTACTTC
TRBJ1-1,-,TRBV2,-,CASSEARGQGIVNTEAFF,TGTGCCAGCAGTGAAGCGCGGGGCCAGGGTATCGTGAACACTGAAGCTTTCTTT
TRBJ1-2,-,TRBV6-5,-,CASRRAQQWGGGYTF,TGTGCCAGCCGCCGGGCCCAGCAGTGGGGGGGAGGCTACACCTTC
TRBJ2-1,-,TRBV19,-,CASSIAHQGRIYNEQFF,TGTGCCAGTAGTATAGCACACCAGGGAAGGATCTACAATGAGCAGTTCTTC
TRBJ1-4,-,TRBV18,-,CASSPEGNRPVLFF,TGTGCCAGCTCACCCGAGGGGAACAGACCGGTACTGTTTTTT
TRBJ2-7,TRBD1,TRBV14,-,CASSPGQGDYEQYF,TGTGCCAGCAGCCCGGGACAGGGGGACTACGAGCAGTACTTC
TRBJ2-2,TRBD1,TRBV4-1,-,CASSQVGRGLDTGELFF,TGCGCCAGCAGCCAAGTGGGAAGGGGGCTGGACACCGGGGAGCTGTTTTTT
TRBJ1-6,-,TRBV3-1/TRBV3-2,-,CASSQDLGDAYSPLHF,TGTGCCAGCAGCCAAGATCTTGGGGACGCCTATTCACCCCTCCACTTT
TRBJ1-4,-,TRBV11-2,-,CASSLGTAGQPNEKLFF,TGTGCCAGCAGCTTAGGAACTGCCGGGCAGCCTAATGAAAAACTGTTTTTT
TRBJ2-2,-,TRBV4-1,-,CASSQVTGELFF,TGCGCCAGCAGCCAAGTGACCGGGGAGCTGTTTTTT
TRBJ1-1,-,TRBV11-3,-,CASSLSGENTEAFF,TGTGCCAGCAGCTTATCAGGAGAGAACACTGAAGCTTTCTTT
TRBJ1-1,-,TRBV19,-,CASSPYGGEAFF,TGTGCCAGTAGCCCTTACGGGGGTGAAGCTTTCTTT
TRBJ2-3,TRBD2,TRBV2,-,CASSVLASGGTDTQYF,TGTGCCAGCAGTGTATTGGCTAGCGGGGGCACAGATACGCAGTATTTT
TRBJ1-2,TRBD1,TRBV5-6,-,CASSQEMGQGYGYTF,TGTGCCAGCAGCCAGGAGATGGGACAGGGATATGGCTACACCTTC
TRBJ2-1,TRBD2,TRBV7-2,-,CASSLSGGAERNEQFF,TGTGCCAGCAGCTTGAGCGGGGGGGCCGAGAGAAATGAGCAGTTCTTC
TRBJ2-7,TRBD2,TRBV19,-,CASSTGSGTSSYEQYF,TGTGCCAGTAGTACCGGATCCGGGACTAGCTCCTACGAGCAGTACTTC
TRBJ1-2,-,TRBV24-1,-,CATSRGNNYGYTF,TGTGCCACCAGCCGCGGCAACAACTATGGCTACACCTTC
TRBJ1-6,-,TRBV6-6,once,CASSPPDSPLHF,TGTGCCAGCAGTCCCCCAGATTCACCCCTCCACTTT
TRBJ1-2,TRBD1,TRBV27,-,CASSQTGTGPYGYTF,TGTGCCAGCAGTCAAACCGGGACAGGGCCTTATGGCTACACCTTC
TRBJ1-1,TRBD1,TRBV4-3,-,CASSPWTGLTEAFF,TGCGCCAGCAGTCCCTGGACAGGGCTAACTGAAGCTTTCTTT
TRBJ1-2,-,TRBV5-4,once,CASSLGALGKSNYGYTF,TGTGCCAGCAGCTTGGGGGCGCTGGGGAAGAGTAACTATGGCTACACCTTC
TRBJ1-6,-,TRBV2,few,CASGRQPLNNSPLHF,TGTGCCAGTGGACGTCAACCGCTTAATAATTCACCCCTCCACTTT
TRBJ2-5,-,TRBV18,-,CASSPSQFRQETQYF,TGTGCCAGCTCACCAAGCCAGTTCCGGCAAGAGACCCAGTACTTC
TRBJ2-7,-,TRBV4-1,-,CASSQSEGGGSYEQYF,TGCGCCAGCAGCCAGTCTGAGGGGGGAGGGTCCTACGAGCAGTACTTC
TRBJ2-7,TRBD1,TRBV5-4,-,CASSLAQGAMVEQYF,TGTGCCAGCAGCTTGGCCCAGGGGGCAATGGTGGAGCAGTACTTC
TRBJ1-5,-,TRBV10-2,-,CASSAAGNNQPQHF,TGCGCCAGCAGTGCGGCAGGGAACAATCAGCCCCAGCATTTT
TRBJ1-6,-,TRBV5-5,-,CASRSPGLSSPLHF,TGTGCCAGCAGATCCCCGGGATTATCTTCACCCCTCCACTTT
TRBJ1-2,TRBD1,TRBV5-5,-,CASSSWTGRWSGYTF,TGTGCCAGCAGCTCCTGGACAGGGAGGTGGTCTGGCTACACCTTC
TRBJ2-7,-,TRBV6-5,-,CASSFKDSGLVDEQYF,TGTGCCAGCAGTTTTAAGGATTCGGGATTGGTGGACGAGCAGTACTTC
TRBJ2-2,-,TRBV27,-,CASSNSGELFF,TGTGCCAGCAGTAACTCCGGGGAGCTGTTTTTT
TRBJ2-7,-,TRBV30,-,CAWSVTETYEQYF,TGTGCCTGGAGTGTAACCGAAACCTACGAGCAGTACTTC
TRBJ1-6,-,TRBV6-5,-,CASSYGDSNSPLHF,TGTGCCAGCAGTTACGGCGATAGTAATTCACCCCTCCACTTT
TRBJ1-1,-,TRBV29-1,-,CSVVGRLNTEAFF,TGCAGCGTTGTCGGCAGGTTGAACACTGAAGCTTTCTTT
TRBJ1-2,-,TRBV11-2,-,CASSLRPGGDGYTF,TGTGCCAGCAGCTTACGGCCGGGGGGAGATGGCTACACCTTC
TRBJ2-5,TRBD2,TRBV10-2,once,CATKPPGTSGEQETQYF,TGCGCCACAAAACCCCCCGGGACTAGCGGGGAACAAGAGACCCAGTACTTC
TRBJ2-7,TRBD1,TRBV27,-,CASRPLGGPYEQYF,TGTGCCAGCAGACCGTTAGGGGGCCCCTACGAGCAGTACTTC
TRBJ2-1,-,TRBV27,-,CASSFGSWNEQFF,TGTGCCAGCAGTTTTGGTAGCTGGAATGAGCAGTTCTTC
TRBJ2-3,-,TRBV5-4,-,CASSFSRGNTDTQYF,TGTGCCAGCAGCTTTTCCAGGGGAAACACAGATACGCAGTATTTT
TRBJ2-6,-,TRBV19,once,CASSIVTGMSGANVLTF,TGTGCCAGTAGTATAGTAACAGGGATGTCTGGGGCCAACGTCCTGACTTTC
TRBJ1-1,-,TRBV19,-,CASSDRPNTEAFF,TGTGCCAGTAGTGACAGGCCGAACACTGAAGCTTTCTTT
TRBJ1-4,-,TRBV5-1,-,CASSLAVVGRLPNEKLFF,TGCGCCAGCAGCTTGGCCGTAGTGGGGAGGTTACCTAATGAAAAACTGTTTTTT
TRBJ1-2,TRBD1,TRBV6-2/TRBV6-3,once,CASSNQQGIDYGYTF,TGTGCCAGCAGTAACCAACAGGGGATTGACTATGGCTACACCTTC
TRBJ1-5,-,TRBV6-5,-,CASRMDSNQPQHF,TGTGCCAGCAGAATGGATAGCAATCAGCCCCAGCATTTT
TRBJ1-1,TRBD1,TRBV5-6,-,CASSLGGGSGAFF,TGTGCCAGCAGCTTGGGAGGGGGCAGTGGAGCTTTCTTT
TRBJ1-1,-,TRBV4-2,-,CASANIRGMNTEAFF,TGTGCCAGCGCGAATATCCGGGGCATGAACACTGAAGCTTTCTTT
TRBJ1-1,TRBD1,TRBV6-5,-,CASTGTGGGTEAFF,TGTGCCAGCACCGGGACAGGGGGGGGCACTGAAGCTTTCTTT
TRBJ2-1,-,TRBV3-1/TRBV3-2,-,CASSQYAGPYNEQFF,TGTGCCAGCAGCCAGTATGCGGGGCCCTACAATGAGCAGTTCTTC
TRBJ2-3,-,TRBV7-2,-,CASSLGLAIDTQYF,TGTGCCAGCAGCTTAGGCCTAGCCATAGATACGCAGTATTTT
TRBJ1-3,-,TRBV5-8,-,CASSLRLSSGNTIYF,TGTGCCAGCAGCTTGCGACTGAGCTCTGGAAACACCATATATTTT
TRBJ1-1,-,TRBV7-9,-,CASRRVNTEAFF,TGTGCCAGCAGGCGAGTGAACACTGAAGCTTTCTTT
TRBJ2-7,-,TRBV9,-,CASSVDEFLSYEQYF,TGTGCCAGCAGCGTAGATGAGTTCCTCTCCTACGAGCAGTACTTC